A single sample gave rise to the 20 T cell receptor beta chains below, sequenced in a study of cytomegalovirus exposure and HLA in healthy donors. The study ran its PCR with 60 Vbeta and 13 Jbeta primers. Assay used: immunoSEQ multiplex PCR; TCRdb lists only in-frame clones, some missing. The top ten clones hold 42% of a sample with more than 25,000 clones, 62% of them seen once. The specimen was PBMCs. The receptor set was obtained from a male donor in good health and CMV-seropositive.

The chain combines TRBV6-5 with TRBJ1-2; D is unresolved. The CDR3 is 15 amino acids. Germline loops: CDR1 MNHEY, CDR2 SVGAGI. Trimming left V 0 bases short and J 2 bases short, with 10 bases between. DNA of the CDR3: TGTGCCAGCAGTTACTCCGCAGGTCAGAACTATGGCTACACCTTC. This encodes CASSYSAGQNYGYTF.

This clone occurred a few times. A far larger clone lies a single base away; this is likely a read error. Other nucleotide sequences in the sample specify the same CDR3. The chain is built from TRBV28 and TRBJ2-5; 10 nucleotides align to TRBD1. The CDR3 is made up of 17 amino acids. The V gene's germline CDR1 is MDHEN and CDR2 SYDVKM. V lost 4 bases, J lost 2 bases, and 10 bases stayed unmatched. CDR3 nucleotides: TGTGCCAGCAGTTCCGGGACAGGGGTAGGGGGACAAGAGACCCAGTACTTC. Its translation: CASSSGTGVGGQETQYF.

The CDR3 nucleotides read TGCGCCAGCAGTTCCGGACAGCTAAATGAAAAACTGTTTTTT. Its translation is CASSSGQLNEKLFF. The genes are TRBV5-1 and TRBJ1-4, with D possibly being TRBD1 (6 bases). V lost 5 bases and J 5 bases, leaving 13 bases between the germline ends. The V gene's germline CDR1 is SGHRS and CDR2 YFSETQ. This CDR3 region has 14 residues.

CDR3 in amino acids: CASSTGALINTEAFF. The CDR3, as DNA: TGTGCCAGCAGCACTGGGGCGCTCATAAACACTGAAGCTTTCTTT. This sequence joins TRBV11-2 and TRBJ1-1, with D possibly matching TRBD1 (5 bases). V lost 5 bases to trimming and J lost 2 bases, with 15 bases between them. The CDR3 runs 15 residues. Looked up from germline, CDR1 is SGHAT and CDR2 is FQNNGV.

J is TRBJ2-7 and V is TRBV5-6, with 7 bases identical to TRBD2. Germline values: CDR1 SGHDT, CDR2 YYEEEE. J lost 0 bases, V lost 0 bases, and 3 bases had no gene match. The CDR3 spans 15 residues. This CDR3 is CASSLGPGGSYEQYF. CDR3 DNA: TGTGCCAGCAGCTTGGGACCGGGGGGCTCCTACGAGCAGTACTTC.

The V and J genes are TRBV19 and TRBJ2-3; 11 bases map to TRBD2. Losses at the gene ends were 5 bases for V and 12 bases for J; bases not matched to a gene: 4. The CDR3 has 12 amino acids. Germline V gives CDR1 LNHDA, CDR2 SQIVND (reference sequence). For the CDR3, the DNA is TGTGCCAGTAGTGTTAGCGGGGGGGCCCAGTATTTT. Its translation is CASSVSGGAQYF.

V gene TRBV13 combines with J gene TRBJ1-1; possibly TRBD1 for D (6 bases). From germline, CDR1 is PRHDT and CDR2 FYEKMQ (reference sequence). Trimming left V 5 bases short and J 6 bases short, with 16 bases between. This CDR3 has 14 residues. The CDR3 sequence: CASSQQGGVSEAFF. The CDR3 DNA reads TGTGCCAGCAGCCAACAGGGAGGGGTGTCTGAAGCTTTCTTT.

The CDR3: CASSDRAPYGYTF. Written as DNA, the CDR3 is TGTGCCAGCAGTGACAGGGCCCCCTATGGCTACACCTTC. V usage is TRBV6-1 and J usage is TRBJ1-2; D may be TRBD1 (5 bases). V gave up 3 bases and J gave up 4 bases, with 9 bases separating them. From germline, CDR1 is MNHNS and CDR2 SASEGT. The CDR3 spans 13 residues.

This chain links TRBV27 with TRBJ2-7, with 7 positions matching TRBD1. This CDR3 region has 12 residues. The ends lost 5 bases at V and 6 bases at J; junction bases unmatched: 4. CDR1 and CDR2 (germline): MNHEY, SMNVEV (reference sequence). CDR3: CASSEYRGEQYF. The CDR3 region has the DNA TGTGCCAGCAGTGAATACAGGGGCGAGCAGTACTTC.

The chain combines TRBV18 with TRBJ2-2; 7 nucleotides align to TRBD1. This CDR3 contains 15 residues. Germline CDR1 reads KGHSH; CDR2 reads LQKENI. Losses at the gene ends were 5 bases for V and 1 base for J; bases not matched to a gene: 4. The CDR3 DNA reads as TGTGCCAGCTCATCGGCAGGGGGGAACACCGGGGAGCTGTTTTTT. It specifies CASSSAGGNTGELFF.

The rearrangement joins TRBV5-1 to TRBJ1-2; D not resolved. This CDR3 spans 13 amino acids. V was clipped by 4 bases and J by 8 bases, with 15 bases between them. Per germline, CDR1 SGHRS and CDR2 YFSETQ. The CDR3, as DNA: TGCGCCAGCAGCAATCCCGACACATGGGGCTACACCTTC. Amino acids: CASSNPDTWGYTF. Using reference TRBV5-1 and TRBJ1-2 for the parts outside the CDR3, the full variable domain is KAGVTQTPRYLIKTRGQQVTLSCSPISGHRSVSWYQQTPGQGLQFLFEYFSETQRNKGNFPGRFSGRQFSNSRSEMNVSTLELGDSALYLCASSNPDTWGYTFGSGTRLTVV.

The rearrangement links TRBV6-1 to TRBJ1-2, with unresolved D. CDR3 length equals 14 residues. Trimming pared 3 bases from V and 0 bases from J, leaving 8 bases between. CDR1 MNHNS and CDR2 SASEGT come from the germline V gene. CDR3 DNA: TGTGCCAGCAGTGAGAGGCTAGCTAACTATGGCTACACCTTC. Protein sequence: CASSERLANYGYTF.

This clone was observed a single time. V is TRBV2 and J is TRBJ2-1, with 11 positions matching TRBD1. CDR3 length: 14 amino acids. V shed 6 bases and J 5 bases; nucleotides not matched to a gene: 3. Germline V gene data show CDR1 as SNHLY and CDR2 as FYNNEI. The CDR3 sequence is CASRDRGLDNEQFF. CDR3 sequence (DNA): TGTGCCAGCAGGGACAGGGGGCTTGACAATGAGCAGTTCTTC.

This clone was counted ten times or more. The rearrangement links TRBV18 to TRBJ2-1, with D unresolved. Germline CDR1 reads KGHSH; CDR2 reads LQKENI. The CDR3 has 14 amino acids. V lost 4 bases to trimming and J lost 2 bases, with 9 bases between them. The CDR3 DNA is TGTGCCAGCTCACGGGCATCTACCTACAATGAGCAGTTCTTC. This codes for CASSRASTYNEQFF. Filled out from reference TRBV18 and TRBJ2-1, the complete variable domain reads NAGVMQNPRHLVRRRGQEARLRCSPMKGHSHVYWYRQLPEEGLKFMVYLQKENIIDESGMPKERFSAEFPKEGPSILRIQQVVRGDSAAYFCASSRASTYNEQFFGPGTRLTVL.

The rearrangement links TRBV6-6 to TRBJ1-1; tentatively, D is TRBD1 (6 bases). Germline V lookup: CDR1 MNHNY, CDR2 SVGAGI (reference sequence). V lost 4 bases and J lost 6, with 9 bases in between. The CDR3 has 12 amino acids. The CDR3 sequence is CASSSRQAEAFF. The DNA of the CDR3 is TGTGCCAGCAGTTCTAGACAGGCTGAAGCTTTCTTT.

The chain is built from TRBV7-9 and TRBJ2-1; D may be TRBD1 (5 bases). This CDR3 spans 12 amino acids. Trimming took off 6 bases at V and 12 bases at J, with 15 bases between the two ends. In germline, CDR1 is SEHNR, CDR2 FQNEAQ (reference sequence). The CDR3 nucleotides read TGTGCCAGCAGACAGGAAGGGGCCGGGCAGTTCTTC. This gives the protein CASRQEGAGQFF. Full variable domain (remainder filled in from reference TRBV7-9 and TRBJ2-1): DTGVSQNPRHKITKRGQNVTFRCDPISEHNRLYWYRQTLGQGPEFLTYFQNEAQLEKSRLLSDRFSAERPKGSFSTLEIQRTEQGDSAMYLCASRQEGAGQFFGPGTRLTVL.

The V call is TRBV5-8, the J call TRBJ2-3; 7 nucleotides match TRBD2. J lost 6 bases, V lost 3 bases, and 4 bases had no gene match. The CDR3 is 13 amino acids. The V gene's germline CDR1 is SGHTS and CDR2 YDEGEE. The CDR3 region has the DNA TGTGCCAGCAGCTATATACTAGCGGATACGCAGTATTTT. This sequence encodes CASSYILADTQYF.

The rearrangement links TRBV30 to TRBJ2-1, with 10 bases fitting TRBD2. V dropped 2 bases and J dropped 9; count of bases not matched to a gene: 10. This CDR3 comprises 15 residues. CDR1 is GTSNPN and CDR2 is SVGIG in the germline V gene (reference sequence). CDR3 sequence (DNA): TGTGCCTGGAGTACCCTAGCGGGAGACTCCGGTGAGCAGTTCTTC. This gives the protein CAWSTLAGDSGEQFF.

The chain couples TRBV6-5 to TRBJ1-2; a weak D match, TRBD1 (6 bases). The length of the CDR3 is 15 residues. Trimming left V 6 bases short and J 1 base short, with 15 bases between. The germline CDR1 and CDR2 sequences are MNHEY and SVGAGI. CDR3 loop: CASRFADSFNYGYTF. CDR3 in DNA: TGTGCCAGCAGGTTCGCGGACAGTTTTAACTATGGCTACACCTTC.

Written as DNA, the CDR3 is TGTGCCAGCAGCCCCGACCACAGGGCCTATGGCTACACCTTC. Its translation is CASSPDHRAYGYTF. The chain is built from TRBV13 and TRBJ1-2, with D possibly being TRBD1 (6 bases). The germline CDR1 and CDR2 sequences are PRHDT and FYEKMQ (reference sequence). The CDR3 runs to 14 residues. V gave up 5 bases and J gave up 4 bases, with 14 bases separating them. The whole variable domain, remainder taken from reference TRBV13 and TRBJ1-2, is AAGVIQSPRHLIKEKRETATLKCYPIPRHDTVYWYQQGPGQDPQFLISFYEKMQSDKGSIPDRFSAQQFSDYHSELNMSSLELGDSALYFCASSPDHRAYGYTFGSGTRLTVV.